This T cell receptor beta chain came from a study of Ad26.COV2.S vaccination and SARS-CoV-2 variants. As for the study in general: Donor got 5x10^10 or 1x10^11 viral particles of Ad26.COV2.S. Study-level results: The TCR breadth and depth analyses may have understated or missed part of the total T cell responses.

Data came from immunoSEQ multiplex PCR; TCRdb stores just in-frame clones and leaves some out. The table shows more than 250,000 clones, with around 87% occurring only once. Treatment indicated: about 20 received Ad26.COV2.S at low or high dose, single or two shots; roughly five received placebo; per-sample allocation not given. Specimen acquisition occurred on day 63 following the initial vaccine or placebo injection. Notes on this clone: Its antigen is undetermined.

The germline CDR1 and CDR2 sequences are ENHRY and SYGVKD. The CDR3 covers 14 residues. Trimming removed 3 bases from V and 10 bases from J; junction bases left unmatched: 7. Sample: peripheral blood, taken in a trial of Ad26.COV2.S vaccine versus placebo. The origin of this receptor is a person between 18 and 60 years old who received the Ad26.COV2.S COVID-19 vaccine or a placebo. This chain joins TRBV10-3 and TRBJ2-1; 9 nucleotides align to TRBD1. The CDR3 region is CAISDGDREGEQFF. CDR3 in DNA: TGTGCCATCAGTGATGGGGACAGGGAGGGAGAGCAGTTCTTC.